These 21 T cell receptor beta chains share one sample of origin, sequenced in a study of breast tumors, draining lymph nodes, adjacent tissues. From the multiplex PCR reads, TCRdb called clonotypes with MiXCR, one entry per CDR3 protein. The repertoire holds some 140,000 distinct CDR3 sequences, approximately 21% seen once, with 2% to 2.5% in the top ten. Axillary draining lymph nodes of breast cancer patients supplied the node samples. Sequencing was done on a sample of axillary lymph node tissue. The receptors originated from a female donor with breast cancer. Some clones in this sample may be carry-over from other donors' samples.

Ten or more counts support this clonotype. CDR3 sequence: CASSAEGVGYTF. CDR3 coding DNA: TGTGCCAGCAGTGCGGAGGGTGTGGGCTACACCTTC. V usage is TRBV2 and J usage is TRBJ1-2, with D unclear. The length of the CDR3 is 12 residues. The V end lost 4 bases, the J end lost 8 bases, and 11 bases lay between the germline ends. The germline gives CDR1 SNHLY, CDR2 FYNNEI.

About this clonotype itself: A much larger clonotype is one base distant, so this may be a read error. The CDR3 is CASIGRGGGELSF. The CDR3 nucleotides read TGTGCCAGCATTGGGCGGGGTGGCGGGGAGCTGTCTTTT. The chain joins TRBV12-3 or TRBV12-4 to TRBJ2-2; possible D gene TRBD2, 6 bases. This CDR3 is built from 13 residues.

This clonotype was recorded many times. CDR3 sequence reads: CASSEVELAGSSYEQYF. Written as DNA, the CDR3 is TGTGCCAGCAGTGAAGTTGAGCTAGCGGGGAGCTCCTACGAGCAGTACTTC. The chain recombines TRBV2 with TRBJ2-7; 9 bases align to TRBD2. The CDR3 runs 17 residues. Germline V gene sequence: CDR1 SNHLY, CDR2 FYNNEI. J gave up 0 bases and V 1 base, and 7 bases lay outside the gene matches.

In its sample, this clonotype was seen many times. The chain has TRBV19 and TRBJ2-1; D might be TRBD1 (6 bases). The germline V gene encodes CDR1 LNHDA and CDR2 SQIVND (reference sequence). This CDR3 has 15 residues. With 5 bases removed from V and 4 bases from J, the gap between germline ends came to 15 bases. CDR3 amino acids: CASSPRPTGYNEQFF. CDR3 nucleotides: TGTGCCAGTAGTCCCCGCCCCACAGGGTACAATGAGCAGTTCTTC.

Comments on this clonotype: A much larger clonotype is one base distant, so this may be a read error. V gene TRBV5-1 combines with J gene TRBJ2-5, with D possibly TRBD2 on 6 matching bases. The length of the CDR3 is 14 residues. Germline loops: CDR1 SGHRS, CDR2 YFSETQ. With 9 bases removed from V and 2 bases from J, the gap between germline ends came to 17 bases. The CDR3 bases are TGCGCCACCGATTCCGGGAGAATACAAGAGACCCAGTACTTC. Its translation is CATDSGRIQETQYF.

The table lists this clonotype with many counts. This sequence joins TRBV9 and TRBJ1-5; D possibly corresponds to TRBD1 (5 bases). This CDR3 has 15 residues. Germline V gene lookup returns CDR1 SGDLS and CDR2 YYNGEE. Trimming cost V 0 bases and J 1 base, with 8 bases left between them. The CDR3 bases are TGTGCCAGCAGCGTAGATGGGGGGAGCAATCAGCCCCAGCATTTT. Its translation is CASSVDGGSNQPQHF.

This clonotype was picked up many times. The chain employs TRBV29-1 and TRBJ2-1, with 7 bases that match TRBD2. After removal of 7 bases from V and 5 bases from J, the junction contained 8 bases not matched to a gene. Germline CDR1 is SQVTM and CDR2 is ANQGSEA. The CDR3 runs 13 residues. CDR3 bases: TGCAGCGGCTCTACTAGCGACCACAATGAGCAGTTCTTC. The encoded protein is CSGSTSDHNEQFF.

The J gene is TRBJ2-5, the V gene TRBV2, with D perhaps given as TRBD1 or TRBD2 (5 bases each). This CDR3 has 15 amino acids. Deletions cut 6 bases from V and 4 bases from J, with 18 bases between. CDR1 and CDR2 (germline): SNHLY, FYNNEI. The CDR3 loop reads CASSASGRPGETQYF. DNA of the CDR3: TGTGCCAGCAGCGCCTCGGGGCGCCCGGGAGAGACCCAGTACTTC.

This clonotype was seen more than once but under ten times. The rearrangement joins TRBV3-1 to TRBJ2-1; D is uncertain. The germline gives CDR1 LGHDT, CDR2 YNNKEL (reference sequence). CDR3 length equals 13 residues. With 4 bases removed from V and 7 bases from J, the gap between germline ends came to 11 bases. The CDR3, as DNA: TGTGCCAGCAGCCCTCACCCAAGGAATGAGCAGTTCTTC. This encodes CASSPHPRNEQFF.

The sample holds many counts of this clonotype. The J gene is TRBJ2-2, the V gene TRBV29-1; TRBD2 might be the D (6 bases). The germline gives CDR1 SQVTM, CDR2 ANQGSEA. V lost 4 bases, J lost 6 bases, and 15 bases lay in between. The CDR3 runs to 14 residues. The CDR3 loop is CSVGSSVGAGELFF. The CDR3 DNA reads as TGCAGCGTTGGATCTAGCGTGGGAGCCGGGGAGCTGTTTTTT.

This clonotype was detected ten times or more. The CDR3 region has the DNA TGTGCCAGCAGCCAAGATAAACGGGACCCAAAGGGGCAGTTCTTC. It specifies CASSQDKRDPKGQFF. The V gene is TRBV4-2, the J gene TRBJ2-1, with D perhaps assigned TRBD1 or TRBD2 (5 bases each). The CDR3 totals 15 residues. V lost 0 bases and J 12 bases, leaving 18 bases between the germline ends. Germline V gene lookup returns CDR1 LGHNA and CDR2 YNFKEQ.

The sample holds one count of this clonotype. The missing conserved phenylalanine or tryptophan at the end of this CDR3 makes a read error likely. Because the CDR3's place on the DNA is in doubt, the DNA is left out and the CDR3 is given as listed by TCRdb. The chain recombines TRBV12-3 or TRBV12-4 with TRBJ2-5; TRBD1 is the table's D call, not checked against the DNA. With termini counted, the CDR3 has 15 amino acids. The CDR3 is CASSRTGNYGYTFGS.

This clonotype appeared many times. The chain is built from TRBV19 and TRBJ1-5; D is undetermined. Germline V lookup: CDR1 LNHDA, CDR2 SQIVND (reference sequence). This CDR3 has 12 amino acids. Trimming removed 6 bases from V and 5 bases from J, with 8 bases in between. The CDR3 sequence: CASRSGDQPQHF. DNA of the CDR3: TGTGCCAGTAGGTCCGGGGATCAGCCCCAGCATTTT.

This clonotype was counted at least ten times. The gene calls are TRBV20-1 and TRBJ1-5; D remains unclear. The CDR3 runs to 12 residues. The V end lost 4 bases, the J end lost 3 bases, and 7 bases lay between the germline ends. Germline assignment: CDR1 DFQATT and CDR2 SNEGSKA (reference sequence). The CDR3 DNA is TGCAGTGCTAAGATGGCCAATCAGCCCCAGCATTTT. Encoded protein: CSAKMANQPQHF.

This clonotype has a count of ten or more. The chain combines TRBV29-1 with TRBJ2-1, with 7 bases aligning to TRBD1. The CDR3 is made up of 14 amino acids. Per germline, CDR1 SQVTM and CDR2 ANQGSEA. The ends lost 8 bases at V and 8 bases at J; junction bases unmatched: 15. The chain's CDR3 is CSSSRTGRVYEQFF. The DNA for the CDR3 is TGCAGCTCCAGCCGGACAGGCAGGGTTTATGAGCAGTTCTTC.

This clonotype occurred many times. The rearrangement joins TRBV5-5 to TRBJ2-7; D call uncertain. Trimming took 2 bases from V and 3 from J, leaving 9 bases between them. This CDR3 contains 13 residues. The germline V gene has CDR1 SGHKS and CDR2 YYEKEE (reference sequence). The CDR3, as DNA: TGTGCCAGCAGCTTAGGGCAGATCTACGAGCAGTACTTC. Amino acids: CASSLGQIYEQYF.

Remarks on this clonotype: An end of the junction does not agree with germline; a read error may underlie this. This rearrangement joins TRBV5-1 to TRBJ2-2, with 8 bases aligning to TRBD2. This CDR3 region has 14 residues. Germline values: CDR1 SGHRS, CDR2 YFSETQ. CDR3 region: CASRGGGDAGELSF. Written as DNA, the CDR3 is TGCGCCAGCCGGGGGGGGGGCGACGCCGGGGAGCTGTCTTTT. Full variable domain (missing parts from reference TRBV5-1 and TRBJ2-2): KAGVTQTPRYLIKTRGQQVTLSCSPISGHRSVSWYQQTPGQGLQFLFEYFSETQRNKGNFPGRFSGRQFSNSRSEMNVSTLELGDSALYLCASRGGGDAGELSFGEGSRLTVL.

This clonotype was seen repeatedly, ten times or more. This chain joins TRBV6-5 and TRBJ2-1; 9 bases align to TRBD2. Losses at the gene ends were 7 bases for V and 2 bases for J; bases not matched to a gene: 6. The germline CDR1 and CDR2 sequences are MNHEY and SVGAGI. The CDR3 consists of 15 residues. In DNA form, the CDR3 reads TGTGCCAGCACGGAGCGGGAGGCGACCTACAATGAGCAGTTCTTC. Translating it yields CASTEREATYNEQFF.

This clonotype was detected many times. The chain uses TRBV11-3 and TRBJ2-2; 7 bases fit TRBD1. Germline loops: CDR1 SGHNT, CDR2 YENEEA. The V gene end was trimmed by 4 bases and the J gene end by 5 bases; junction bases not matched to a gene: 13. The CDR3 covers 17 residues. The CDR3 DNA reads TGTGCCAGCAGCTACCGGGACAGAGGGCGGCCTACCGGGGAGCTGTTTTTT. Protein product: CASSYRDRGRPTGELFF.

Note on this clonotype: Given a much more abundant clone one base away, this may be a read error. The CDR3 ends on some other residue instead of the conserved phenylalanine or tryptophan, so this is likely a read error. This chain uses TRBV5-1 with TRBJ2-3; 11 bases are shared with TRBD2. CDR3 length equals 19 residues. V lost 4 bases and J lost 0; bases outside the gene matches: 13. Germline CDR1 reads SGHRS; CDR2 reads YFSETQ. CDR3 bases: TGCGCCAGCAGCCTGCACCCCCCGGGACTAGCGGTTAGCACAGATACGCAGTATTCT. It encodes CASSLHPPGLAVSTDTQYS.

This clonotype was counted at least ten times. V usage is TRBV29-1 and J usage is TRBJ2-7; TRBD1 agrees at 9 bases. The trim removed 6 bases at V and 0 bases at J, leaving 9 bases unmatched. The CDR3 loop spans 15 amino acids. Per germline, CDR1 SQVTM and CDR2 ANQGSEA. The CDR3 sequence is CSVESGTGTSYEQYF. CDR3 DNA sequence: TGCAGCGTCGAATCCGGGACAGGGACCTCCTACGAGCAGTACTTC.